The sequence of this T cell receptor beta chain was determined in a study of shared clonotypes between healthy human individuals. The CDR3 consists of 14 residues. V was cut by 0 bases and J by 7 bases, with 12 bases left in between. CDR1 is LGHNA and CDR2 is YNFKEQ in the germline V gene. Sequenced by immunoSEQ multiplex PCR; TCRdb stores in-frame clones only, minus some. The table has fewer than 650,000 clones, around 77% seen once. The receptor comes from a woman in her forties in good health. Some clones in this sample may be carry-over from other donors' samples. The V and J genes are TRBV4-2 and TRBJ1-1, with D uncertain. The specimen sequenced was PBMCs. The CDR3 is CASSQDRGVGEAFF. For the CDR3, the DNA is TGTGCCAGCAGCCAAGATCGGGGAGTTGGTGAAGCTTTCTTT.